The T cell receptor (beta chain) described here comes from a study of tumor and adjacent non-tumor tissue in lung cancer. Of note for this clonotype: One end of the junction is discordant with germline, which a read error may explain.

This sample's RNA came from whole unsorted tissue. The normal lung tissue was taken more than 3 cm from the tumor edge. Three rounds of nested PCR, following a modified ARM-PCR protocol, produced the TCRbeta library. TCRdb reprocessed the multiplex PCR reads with MiXCR, giving one entry per CDR3 protein. Counted here are 65,000 to 85,000 distinct CDR3 sequences, around 76% occurring once; the ten biggest clones make up 40% to 45%. The sequenced material came from distant non-tumor lung tissue. The clonotype originates from a man aged 60 to 69 with non-small cell lung cancer.

The CDR3 region is CTSSQDMGLAQYNEQFF. The DNA of the CDR3 is TGTACCAGCAGCCAAGACATGGGACTAGCGCAGTACAATGAGCAGTTCTTC. The chain recombines TRBV14 with TRBJ2-1; the match to TRBD2 covers 10 bases. This CDR3 contains 17 residues. In germline, CDR1 is SGHDN, CDR2 FVKESK.